This T cell receptor (beta chain) was sequenced for a study of blood T cell repertoires in COVID-19. In the study overall: Whether acute or convalescent, the COVID-19 samples came from the United States, Italy and Spain. PBMCs, B-cell-depleted T cells, or T cells provided the cDNA or gDNA that made up the material.

Germline trimming cut 4 bases from V and 3 bases from J; bases unmatched to any gene: 9. From germline, CDR1 is SGHRS and CDR2 YFSETQ. The CDR3 is 16 amino acids. Per the original data handling: How many nucleated cells were present was estimated from reference gene primer amplification. Assay used: immunoSEQ multiplex PCR; TCRdb lists only in-frame clones, some missing. V and J calls and clone size come straight from that table; D and trimming were deduced from the DNA. The data show roughly 250,000 clones, 65% to 85% seen once. This clone was counted between two and nine times. The sequenced material came from peripheral blood. The clonotype originates from a woman aged 40 to 50 who had recovered from COVID-19. The genes are TRBV5-1 and TRBJ2-3; the match to TRBD1 covers 9 bases. The CDR3 DNA reads as TGCGCCAGCAGCCCCAAGGCGACAGGGGGGACAGATACGCAGTATTTT. It yields the protein CASSPKATGGTDTQYF.